This TCR beta chain was recovered during a study of blood T cell repertoires in COVID-19. Study-level background: From the United States, Italy and Spain came samples of acute and convalescent COVID-19.

Authors' analysis steps: Estimation of nucleated cell counts was performed using reference gene primer amplification. The table came from immunoSEQ multiplex PCR; TCRdb's copy has only in-frame clones and leaves some out. Clone size and V and J calls were adopted from that table, with D and trimming inferred from the DNA. The table lists 140,000 to 150,000 clones, over 75% of them singletons. Recruits, aged roughly 18 to 89 years, lived in 20 to 30 US areas. Participant reports of clinical history set cohort assignment. The V and J ends lost 4 bases and 4 bases respectively, with 16 bases between them. CDR3 length: 16 amino acids. Germline CDR1 reads MNHEY; CDR2 reads SMNVEV (reference sequence).

The sample taken for sequencing was PBMCs or T cells enriched from blood (not recorded which). The gene calls are TRBV27 and TRBJ1-4; D is unresolved. This clonotype originated in a woman under 40 with acute COVID-19. The CDR3 loop is CASSSLPGKINEKLFF. In DNA, the CDR3 is TGTGCCAGCAGTTCTTTACCGGGAAAGATTAATGAAAAACTGTTTTTT.